At least ten counts were recorded for the clone carrying this T cell receptor (beta chain). Its cognate antigen is unknown. TCRdb re-derived calls from the reads in MiXCR, one entry per CDR3 protein. The sample records some 150,000 distinct CDR3 sequences, about 6.5% being singletons. The data were obtained in a study of T cell repertoires in cytomegalovirus infection. Study-wide results and caveats: CMV carriers with the relevant HLA were identified by cumulative public TCR beta family frequency.

The TCR comes from a human donor in good health (CMV status not recorded). Some clones in this sample may be carry-over from other donors' samples. Source material: PBMCs.

The CDR3 spells CASSILSNTGELFF. The CDR3 DNA reads TGTGCCAGCAGCATCCTCAGCAACACCGGGGAGCTGTTTTTT. The gene calls are TRBV11-2 and TRBJ2-2; D is unclear. The CDR3 length is 14 residues. Germline assignment: CDR1 SGHAT and CDR2 FQNNGV. Trimming pared 5 bases from V and 2 bases from J, leaving 9 bases between.